The T cell receptor (beta chain) described here comes from a study of cytomegalovirus exposure and HLA in healthy donors. On this clone: Its specificity is unknown.

PCR amplification relied on 60 Vbeta primers (plus 13 Jbeta primers). Measured with immunoSEQ multiplex PCR; TCRdb has only the in-frame clones, and not every one. Here the sample table reports about 41,000 clones. Whole-study results and caveats: CMV serostatus was the only immune exposure information that was available. Prediction of most subjects' HLA-A and HLA-B alleles by TCR beta sequences was reportedly accurate. It was assumed in the presence/absence analyses that sequencing depth was roughly uniform across donors. One cluster of highly shared sequence variants probably arose as a sequencing artifact.

Germline CDR1 and CDR2: MRHNA and SNTAGT. This CDR3 region has 16 residues. Trimming pared 2 bases from V and 4 bases from J, leaving 15 bases between. This rearrangement joins TRBV6-4 to TRBJ1-5; no clear D. This TCR was sampled from a man under 40 in good health and CMV-seronegative. Sequenced material: PBMCs. The CDR3 reads CASSDRRQVQNQPQHF. The DNA for the CDR3 is TGTGCCAGCAGTGACCGGAGGCAGGTCCAAAATCAGCCCCAGCATTTT.